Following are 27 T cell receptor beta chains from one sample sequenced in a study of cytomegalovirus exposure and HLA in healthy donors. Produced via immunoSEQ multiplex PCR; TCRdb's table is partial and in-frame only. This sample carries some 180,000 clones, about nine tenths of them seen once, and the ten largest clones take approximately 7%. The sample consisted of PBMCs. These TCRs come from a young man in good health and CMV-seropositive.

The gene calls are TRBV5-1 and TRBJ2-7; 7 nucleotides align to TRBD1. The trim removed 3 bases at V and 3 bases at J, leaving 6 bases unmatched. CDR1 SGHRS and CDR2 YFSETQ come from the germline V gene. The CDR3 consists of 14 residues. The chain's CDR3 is CASSSTGKGYEQYF. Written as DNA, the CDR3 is TGCGCCAGCAGCTCGACAGGGAAAGGCTACGAGCAGTACTTC.

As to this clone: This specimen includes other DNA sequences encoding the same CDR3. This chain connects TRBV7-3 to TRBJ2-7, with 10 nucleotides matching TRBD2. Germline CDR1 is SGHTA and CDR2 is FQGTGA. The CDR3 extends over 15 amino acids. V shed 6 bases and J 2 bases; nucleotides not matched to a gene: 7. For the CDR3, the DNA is TGTGCCAGCAGTTCCCTAGCGGGAGACGCCTACGAGCAGTACTTC. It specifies CASSSLAGDAYEQYF.

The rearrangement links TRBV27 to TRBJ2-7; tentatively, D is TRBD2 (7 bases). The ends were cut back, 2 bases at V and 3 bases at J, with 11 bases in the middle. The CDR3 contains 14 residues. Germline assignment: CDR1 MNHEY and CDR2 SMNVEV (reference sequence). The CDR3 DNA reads TGTGCCAGCAGTTTAAGGGGGACTAACTACGAGCAGTACTTC. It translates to CASSLRGTNYEQYF.

The CDR3 spells CASSLFRPYRETQYF. CDR3 bases: TGTGCCAGCAGCTTATTCAGACCGTATCGAGAGACCCAGTACTTC. This chain uses TRBV5-6 with TRBJ2-5, with unresolved D. CDR1 SGHDT and CDR2 YYEEEE come from the germline V gene. The CDR3 has 15 amino acids. Trimming took 2 bases from V and 4 from J, leaving 15 bases between them.

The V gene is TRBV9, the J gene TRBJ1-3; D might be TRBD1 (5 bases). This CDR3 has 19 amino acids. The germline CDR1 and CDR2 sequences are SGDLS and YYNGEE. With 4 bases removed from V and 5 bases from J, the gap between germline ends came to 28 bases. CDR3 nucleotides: TGTGCCAGCAGCAGGATTGGTGACAGTTCGGCGCGAGGGAGAAACACCATATATTTT. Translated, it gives CASSRIGDSSARGRNTIYF.

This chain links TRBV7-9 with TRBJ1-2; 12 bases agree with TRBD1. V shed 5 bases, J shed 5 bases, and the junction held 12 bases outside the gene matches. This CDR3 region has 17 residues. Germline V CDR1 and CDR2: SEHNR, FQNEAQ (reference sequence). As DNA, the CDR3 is TGTGCCAGCAGCGAATTCCGGGACAGGGGGCGAAGATATGGCTACACCTTC. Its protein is CASSEFRDRGRRYGYTF.

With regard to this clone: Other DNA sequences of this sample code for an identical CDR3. The chain's CDR3 is CASSLPSGNTIYF. DNA of the CDR3: TGTGCCAGCAGCCTCCCGTCTGGAAACACCATATATTTT. The chain couples TRBV7-8 to TRBJ1-3, with D unresolved. The V end was cut by 5 bases, the J end by 1 base, with 6 bases between. The CDR3 is 13 amino acids. Germline V lookup: CDR1 SGHVS, CDR2 FQNEAQ.

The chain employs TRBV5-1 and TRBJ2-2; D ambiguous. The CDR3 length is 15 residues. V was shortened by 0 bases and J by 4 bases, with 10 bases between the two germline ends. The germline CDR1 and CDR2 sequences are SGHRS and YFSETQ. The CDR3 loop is CASSLALGRTGELFF. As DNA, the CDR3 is TGCGCCAGCAGCTTGGCATTGGGTCGCACCGGGGAGCTGTTTTTT.

CDR3 sequence (DNA): TGTGCCAGCAGGGACAGGTTGCTCTATAATTCACCCCTCCACTTT. It translates to CASRDRLLYNSPLHF. The genes are TRBV2 and TRBJ1-6; 7 bases agree with TRBD1. Germline CDR1 SNHLY, CDR2 FYNNEI. This CDR3 has 15 residues. V gave up 6 bases and J gave up 3 bases; unmatched junction bases: 5.

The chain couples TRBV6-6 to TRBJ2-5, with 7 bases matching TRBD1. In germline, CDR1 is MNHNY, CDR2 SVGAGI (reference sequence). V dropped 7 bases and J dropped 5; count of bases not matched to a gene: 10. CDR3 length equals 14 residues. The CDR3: CASTQNRGSETQYF. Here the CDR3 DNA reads TGTGCCAGCACCCAAAACAGGGGAAGTGAGACCCAGTACTTC.

The CDR3 region is CASSLATGVPQPQHF. The CDR3 nucleotides read TGTGCCAGCAGTTTAGCCACAGGGGTTCCTCAGCCCCAGCATTTT. The chain uses TRBV28 and TRBJ1-5; 7 bases agree with TRBD1. Germline CDR1 is MDHEN and CDR2 is SYDVKM. V trimming: 2 bases; J trimming: 6 bases; junction bases outside the gene matches: 7. This CDR3 has 15 amino acids.

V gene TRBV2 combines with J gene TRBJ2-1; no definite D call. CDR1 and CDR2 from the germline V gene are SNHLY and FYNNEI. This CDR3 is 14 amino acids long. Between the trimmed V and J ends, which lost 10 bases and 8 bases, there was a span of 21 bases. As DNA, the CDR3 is TGTGCCACACGCGGAAGGAAAATTGTCGATGAGCAGTTCTTC. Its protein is CATRGRKIVDEQFF. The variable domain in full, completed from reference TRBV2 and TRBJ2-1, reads EPEVTQTPSHQVTQMGQEVILRCVPISNHLYFYWYRQILGQKVEFLVSFYNNEISEKSEIFDDQFSVERPDGSNFTLKIRSTKLEDSAMYFCATRGRKIVDEQFFGPGTRLTVL.

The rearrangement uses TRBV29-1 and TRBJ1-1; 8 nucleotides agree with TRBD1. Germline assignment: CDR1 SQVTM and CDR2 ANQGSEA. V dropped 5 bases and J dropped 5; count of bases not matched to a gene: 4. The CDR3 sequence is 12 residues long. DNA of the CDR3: TGCAGCGTTTCAGACAGGGGAACTGAAGCTTTCTTT. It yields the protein CSVSDRGTEAFF.

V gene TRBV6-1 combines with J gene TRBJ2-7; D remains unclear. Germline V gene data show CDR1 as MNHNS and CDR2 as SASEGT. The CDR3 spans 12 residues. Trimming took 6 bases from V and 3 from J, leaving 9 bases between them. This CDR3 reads CASSWLNYEQYF. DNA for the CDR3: TGTGCCAGCAGCTGGTTAAACTACGAGCAGTACTTC.

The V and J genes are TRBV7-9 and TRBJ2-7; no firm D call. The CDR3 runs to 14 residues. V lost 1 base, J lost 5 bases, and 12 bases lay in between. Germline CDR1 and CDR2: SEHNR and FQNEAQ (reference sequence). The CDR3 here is CASSLVLGNHEQYF. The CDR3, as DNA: TGTGCCAGCAGCTTAGTTTTGGGGAACCACGAGCAGTACTTC.

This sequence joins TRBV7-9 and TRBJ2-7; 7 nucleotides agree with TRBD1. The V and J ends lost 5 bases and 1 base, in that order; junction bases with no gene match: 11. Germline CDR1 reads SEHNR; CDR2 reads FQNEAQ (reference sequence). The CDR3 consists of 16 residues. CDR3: CASSGVTGESSYEQYF. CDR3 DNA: TGTGCCAGCAGCGGAGTAACAGGGGAGAGTTCCTACGAGCAGTACTTC.

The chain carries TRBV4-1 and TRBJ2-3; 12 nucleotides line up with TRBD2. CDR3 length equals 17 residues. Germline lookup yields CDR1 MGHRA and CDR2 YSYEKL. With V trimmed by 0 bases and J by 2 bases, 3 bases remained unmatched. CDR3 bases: TGCGCCAGCAGCCAAGAGGGACTAGCGGGTCCCACAGATACGCAGTATTTT. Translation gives CASSQEGLAGPTDTQYF.

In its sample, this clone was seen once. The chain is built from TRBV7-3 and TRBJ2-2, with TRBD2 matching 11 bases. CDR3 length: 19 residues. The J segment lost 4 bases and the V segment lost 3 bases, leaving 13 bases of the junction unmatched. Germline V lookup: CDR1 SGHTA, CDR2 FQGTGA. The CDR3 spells CASSLIPAGTSGRTGELFF. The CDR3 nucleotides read TGTGCCAGCAGCTTGATCCCAGCAGGGACTAGCGGTCGCACCGGGGAGCTGTTTTTT.

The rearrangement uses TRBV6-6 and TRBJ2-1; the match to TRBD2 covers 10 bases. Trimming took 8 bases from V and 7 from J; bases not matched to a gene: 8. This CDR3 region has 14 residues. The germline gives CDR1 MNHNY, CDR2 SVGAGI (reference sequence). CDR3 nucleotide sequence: TGTGCCAGCGGCCTAGCGGGAGCAAAAAATGAGCAGTTCTTC. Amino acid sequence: CASGLAGAKNEQFF.

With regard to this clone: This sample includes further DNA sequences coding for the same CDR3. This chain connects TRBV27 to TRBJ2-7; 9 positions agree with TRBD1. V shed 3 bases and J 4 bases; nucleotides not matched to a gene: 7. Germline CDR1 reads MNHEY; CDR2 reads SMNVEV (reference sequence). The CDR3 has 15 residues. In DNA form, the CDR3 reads TGTGCCAGCAGTTTTGCACAGGGGGCCCCATACGAGCAGTACTTC. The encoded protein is CASSFAQGAPYEQYF.

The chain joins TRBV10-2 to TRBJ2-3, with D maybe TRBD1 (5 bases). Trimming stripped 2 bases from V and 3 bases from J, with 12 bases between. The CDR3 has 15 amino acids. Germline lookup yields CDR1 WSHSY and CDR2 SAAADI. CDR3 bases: TGCGCCAGCAGTGAGAGTGGGCAGGGTACAGATACGCAGTATTTT. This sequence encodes CASSESGQGTDTQYF.

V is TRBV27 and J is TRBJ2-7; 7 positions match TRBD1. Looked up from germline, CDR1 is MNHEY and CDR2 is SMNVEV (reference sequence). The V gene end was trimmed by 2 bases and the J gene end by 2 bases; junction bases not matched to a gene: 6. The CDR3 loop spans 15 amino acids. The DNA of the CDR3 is TGTGCCAGCAGTTTACACGAGACAGGGACCTACGAGCAGTACTTC. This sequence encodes CASSLHETGTYEQYF.

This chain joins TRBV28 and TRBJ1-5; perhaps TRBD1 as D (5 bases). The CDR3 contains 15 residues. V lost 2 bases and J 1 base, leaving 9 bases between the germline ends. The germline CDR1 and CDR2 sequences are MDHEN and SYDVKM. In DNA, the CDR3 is TGTGCCAGCAGTTTAGGGGGGGGGAGCAATCAGCCCCAGCATTTT. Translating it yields CASSLGGGSNQPQHF.

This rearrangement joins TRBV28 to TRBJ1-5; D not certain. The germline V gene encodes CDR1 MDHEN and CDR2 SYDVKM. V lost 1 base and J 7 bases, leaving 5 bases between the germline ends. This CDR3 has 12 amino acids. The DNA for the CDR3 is TGTGCCAGCAGTTTATTACGCCAGCCCCAGCATTTT. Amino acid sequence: CASSLLRQPQHF.

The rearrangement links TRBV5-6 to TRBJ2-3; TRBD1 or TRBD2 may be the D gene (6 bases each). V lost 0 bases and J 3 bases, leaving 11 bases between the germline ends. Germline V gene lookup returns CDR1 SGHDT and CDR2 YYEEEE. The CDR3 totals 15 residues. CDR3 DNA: TGTGCCAGCAGCTTGGTTTGGGGGGCAACAGATACGCAGTATTTT. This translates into CASSLVWGATDTQYF. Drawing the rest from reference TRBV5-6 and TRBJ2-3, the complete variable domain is DAGVTQSPTHLIKTRGQQVTLRCSPKSGHDTVSWYQQALGQGPQFIFQYYEEEERQRGNFPDRFSGHQFPNYSSELNVNALLLGDSALYLCASSLVWGATDTQYFGPGTRLTVL.

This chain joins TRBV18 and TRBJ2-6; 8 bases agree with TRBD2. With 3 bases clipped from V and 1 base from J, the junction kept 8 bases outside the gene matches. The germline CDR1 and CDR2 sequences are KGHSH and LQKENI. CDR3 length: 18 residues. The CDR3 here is CASSPSGGSGSGANVLTF. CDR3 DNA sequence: TGTGCCAGCTCACCTTCGGGAGGGTCGGGGTCTGGGGCCAACGTCCTGACTTTC.

CDR3 in amino acids: CASSRTESGNTIYF. The CDR3 DNA reads as TGTGCCAGTTCCCGAACGGAGTCTGGAAACACCATATATTTT. V usage is TRBV19 and J usage is TRBJ1-3, with no clear D. There are 14 residues in the CDR3. Germline-derived CDR1 and CDR2 are LNHDA and SQIVND (reference sequence). Trimming pared 8 bases from V and 1 base from J, leaving 12 bases between.